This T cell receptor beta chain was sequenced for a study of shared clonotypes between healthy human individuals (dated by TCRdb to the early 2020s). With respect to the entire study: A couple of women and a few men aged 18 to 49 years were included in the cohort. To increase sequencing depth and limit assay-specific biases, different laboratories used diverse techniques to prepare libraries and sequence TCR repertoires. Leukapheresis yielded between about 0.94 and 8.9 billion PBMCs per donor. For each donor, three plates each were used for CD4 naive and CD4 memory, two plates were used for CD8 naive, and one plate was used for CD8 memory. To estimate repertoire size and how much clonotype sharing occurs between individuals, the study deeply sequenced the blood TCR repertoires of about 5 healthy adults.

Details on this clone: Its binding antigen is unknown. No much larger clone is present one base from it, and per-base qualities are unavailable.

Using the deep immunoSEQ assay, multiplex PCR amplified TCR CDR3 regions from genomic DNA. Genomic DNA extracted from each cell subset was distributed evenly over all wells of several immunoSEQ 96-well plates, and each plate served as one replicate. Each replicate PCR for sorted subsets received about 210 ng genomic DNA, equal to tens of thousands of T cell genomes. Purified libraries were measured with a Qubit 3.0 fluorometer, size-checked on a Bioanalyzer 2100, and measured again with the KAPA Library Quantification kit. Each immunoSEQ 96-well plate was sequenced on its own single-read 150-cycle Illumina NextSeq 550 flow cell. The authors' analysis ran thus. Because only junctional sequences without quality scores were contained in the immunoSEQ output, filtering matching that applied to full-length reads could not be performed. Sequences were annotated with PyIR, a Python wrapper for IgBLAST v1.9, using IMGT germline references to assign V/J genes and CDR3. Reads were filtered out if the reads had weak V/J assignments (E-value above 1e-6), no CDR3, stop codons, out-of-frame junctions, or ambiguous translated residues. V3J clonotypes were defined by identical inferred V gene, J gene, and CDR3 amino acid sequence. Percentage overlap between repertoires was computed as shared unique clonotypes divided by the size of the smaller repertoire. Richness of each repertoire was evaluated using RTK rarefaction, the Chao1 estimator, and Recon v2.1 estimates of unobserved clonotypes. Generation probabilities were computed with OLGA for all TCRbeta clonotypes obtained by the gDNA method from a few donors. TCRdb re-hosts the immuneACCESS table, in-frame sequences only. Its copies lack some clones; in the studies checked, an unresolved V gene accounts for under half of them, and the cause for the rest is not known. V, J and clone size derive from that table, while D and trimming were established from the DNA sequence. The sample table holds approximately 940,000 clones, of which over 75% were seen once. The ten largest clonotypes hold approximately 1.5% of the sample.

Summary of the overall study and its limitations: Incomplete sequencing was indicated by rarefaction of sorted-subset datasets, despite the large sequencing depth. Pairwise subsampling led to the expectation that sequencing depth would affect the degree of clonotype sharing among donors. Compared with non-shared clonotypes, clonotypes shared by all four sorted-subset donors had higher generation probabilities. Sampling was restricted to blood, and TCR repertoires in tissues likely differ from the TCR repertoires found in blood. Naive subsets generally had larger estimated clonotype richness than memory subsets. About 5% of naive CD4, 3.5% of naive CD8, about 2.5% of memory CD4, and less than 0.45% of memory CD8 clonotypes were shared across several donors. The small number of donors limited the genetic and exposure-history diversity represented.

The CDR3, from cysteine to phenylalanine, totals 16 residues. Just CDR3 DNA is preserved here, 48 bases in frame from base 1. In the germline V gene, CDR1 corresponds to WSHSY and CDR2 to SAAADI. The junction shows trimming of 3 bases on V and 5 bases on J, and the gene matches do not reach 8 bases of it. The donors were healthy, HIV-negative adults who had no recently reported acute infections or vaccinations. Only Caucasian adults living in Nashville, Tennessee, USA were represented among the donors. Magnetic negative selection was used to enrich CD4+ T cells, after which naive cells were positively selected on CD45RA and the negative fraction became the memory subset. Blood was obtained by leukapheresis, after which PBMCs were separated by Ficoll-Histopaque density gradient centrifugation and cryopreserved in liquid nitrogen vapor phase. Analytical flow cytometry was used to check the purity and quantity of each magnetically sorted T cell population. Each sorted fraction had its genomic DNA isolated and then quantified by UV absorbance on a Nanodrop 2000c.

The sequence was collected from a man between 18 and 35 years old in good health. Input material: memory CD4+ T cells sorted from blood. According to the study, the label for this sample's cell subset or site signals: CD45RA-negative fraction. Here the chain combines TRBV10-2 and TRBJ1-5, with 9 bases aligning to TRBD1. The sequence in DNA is TGCGCCAGCAGTGACCTTTTTACAGGGGGCGATCAGCCCCAGCATTTT. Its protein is CASSDLFTGGDQPQHF.